Listed here are 2 T cell receptor beta chains from one sample, sequenced in a study of T cells in Graves' hyperthyroidism and ophthalmopathy. Researchers took RNA transcripts and amplified the TCR beta CDR3 regions from them. Researchers ran a first-round RT-PCR on the TCR CDR3 using the HTBI primer set. TCRdb redid the calling of the multiplex PCR reads with MiXCR, one entry per CDR3 protein. There are approximately 590,000 distinct CDR3 sequences in the sample; around a sixth occur only once, and under 8% lies in the top ten. The sample taken for sequencing was blood. These receptors came from a woman aged 25 to 39 with Graves' hyperthyroidism.

This clonotype occurred many times. The chain is built from TRBV11-3 and TRBJ2-1; D is unclear. This CDR3 is 13 amino acids long. The V end was cut by 3 bases, the J end by 10 bases, with 13 bases between. The germline CDR1 and CDR2 sequences are SGHNT and YENEEA. This CDR3 is CASSLALSSEQFF. CDR3 in DNA: TGTGCCAGCAGCTTGGCCCTAAGCAGCGAGCAGTTCTTC.

There are a few counts of this clonotype. The V and J genes are TRBV6-2 or TRBV6-3 and TRBJ2-1; D is undetermined. V lost 6 bases, J lost 13 bases, and 13 bases lay in between. This CDR3 spans 11 amino acids. The germline gives CDR1 MNHEY, CDR2 SVGEGT. CDR3 bases: TGTGCCAGCAGCCCCAAGCATTTCCAGTTCTTC. This encodes CASSPKHFQFF.